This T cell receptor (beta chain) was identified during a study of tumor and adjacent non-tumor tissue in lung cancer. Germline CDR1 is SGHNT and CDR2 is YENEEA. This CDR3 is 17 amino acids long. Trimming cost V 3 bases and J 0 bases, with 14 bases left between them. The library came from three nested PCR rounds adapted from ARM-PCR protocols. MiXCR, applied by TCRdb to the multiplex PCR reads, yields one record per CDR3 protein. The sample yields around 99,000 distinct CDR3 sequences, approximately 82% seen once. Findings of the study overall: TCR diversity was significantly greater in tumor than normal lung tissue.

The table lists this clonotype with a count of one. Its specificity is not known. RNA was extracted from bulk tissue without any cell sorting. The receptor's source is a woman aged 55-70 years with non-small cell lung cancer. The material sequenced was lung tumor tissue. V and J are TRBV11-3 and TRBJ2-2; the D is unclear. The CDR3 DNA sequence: TGTGCCAGCAGCTTTCCCCTCATGGGTACGAACACCGGGGAGCTGTTTTTT. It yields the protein CASSFPLMGTNTGELFF.